The 18 T cell receptor beta chains listed next were all sequenced from one sample in a study of cytomegalovirus exposure and HLA in healthy donors. PCR primers comprised 60 Vbeta and 13 Jbeta primers. Sequenced by immunoSEQ multiplex PCR; TCRdb stores in-frame clones only, minus some. The repertoire holds 150,000 to 200,000 clones, with over 70% as singletons. Sample: PBMCs. All receptors come from a female donor in good health and CMV-seronegative.

The chain couples TRBV5-4 to TRBJ1-3, with 9 positions matching TRBD1. Germline trimming cut 4 bases from V and 0 bases from J; bases unmatched to any gene: 8. This CDR3 has 17 amino acids. The germline V gene encodes CDR1 SGHNT and CDR2 YYREEE (reference sequence). This chain's CDR3 is CASSPGGTGRSGNTIYF. In DNA, the CDR3 is TGTGCCAGCAGCCCGGGAGGGACAGGGCGCTCTGGAAACACCATATATTTT.

This chain links TRBV7-3 with TRBJ2-2, with 11 bases that match TRBD2. V lost 6 bases and J lost 0; bases outside the gene matches: 3. This CDR3 has 16 amino acids. Germline lookup yields CDR1 SGHTA and CDR2 FQGTGA. The CDR3 is CASRLAGGTNTGELFF. In nucleotides, the CDR3 is TGTGCCAGCAGGCTAGCGGGGGGCACGAACACCGGGGAGCTGTTTTTT.

The J gene is TRBJ2-2, the V gene TRBV19; D is possibly TRBD2 (6 bases). V was clipped by 1 base and J by 2 bases, with 11 bases between them. The germline gives CDR1 LNHDA, CDR2 SQIVND (reference sequence). The CDR3 is 16 amino acids. CDR3 sequence reads: CASSIGGRRNTGELFF. CDR3 nucleotide sequence: TGTGCCAGTAGTATAGGTGGGAGGAGAAACACCGGGGAGCTGTTTTTT. The variable domain in full, with the rest retrieved from reference TRBV19 and TRBJ2-2, is DGGITQSPKYLFRKEGQNVTLSCEQNLNHDAMYWYRQDPGQGLRLIYYSQIVNDFQKGDIAEGYSVSREKKESFPLTVTSAQKNPTAFYLCASSIGGRRNTGELFFGEGSRLTVL.

The J gene is TRBJ1-1, the V gene TRBV6-5, with 9 bases identical to TRBD1. Trimming removed 6 bases from V and 5 bases from J; junction bases left unmatched: 7. CDR1 is MNHEY and CDR2 is SVGAGI in the germline V gene. The CDR3 extends over 14 amino acids. The CDR3 DNA is TGTGCCAGCAGCGTGGACAGGGGTGGGACTGAAGCTTTCTTT. Translation gives CASSVDRGGTEAFF.

The chain is built from TRBV5-6 and TRBJ1-1; 9 bases fit TRBD1. The trim removed 2 bases at V and 5 bases at J, leaving 7 bases unmatched. Per germline, CDR1 SGHDT and CDR2 YYEEEE. CDR3 length: 15 amino acids. The CDR3 DNA sequence: TGTGCCAGCAGCTTAGGGACAGGGTGGAGTACTGAAGCTTTCTTT. Protein sequence: CASSLGTGWSTEAFF.

This clone was detected only once. Here the CDR3 DNA reads TGTGCCAGTAGTATAGATCCGGGGCAGCCCCAGCATTTT. Translation gives CASSIDPGQPQHF. The J gene is TRBJ1-5, the V gene TRBV19, with unresolved D. Trimming left V 0 bases short and J 7 bases short, with 7 bases between. There are 13 residues in the CDR3. The V gene's germline CDR1 is LNHDA and CDR2 SQIVND (reference sequence).

The sample holds a few counts of this clone. This chain links TRBV19 with TRBJ1-1, with D possibly matching TRBD1 (6 bases). Germline CDR1 LNHDA, CDR2 SQIVND (reference sequence). The germline V and J ends were trimmed by 2 bases and 5 bases, with 12 bases remaining between them. This CDR3 is 14 amino acids long. The CDR3: CASSIYRAKTEAFF. The DNA for the CDR3 is TGTGCCAGTAGTATATACAGGGCGAAGACTGAAGCTTTCTTT.

The chain joins TRBV19 to TRBJ2-3, with D maybe TRBD1 (6 bases). V was pared by 3 bases and J by 2 bases, with 12 bases between. CDR3 size: 15 residues. Germline V gene sequence: CDR1 LNHDA, CDR2 SQIVND (reference sequence). The CDR3: CASSIQQGYTDTQYF. The CDR3 nucleotides read TGTGCCAGTAGTATCCAACAGGGATACACAGATACGCAGTATTTT.

The rearrangement links TRBV4-2 to TRBJ1-3; 8 bases align to TRBD1. Trimming took 4 bases from V and 3 from J; bases not matched to a gene: 5. The germline gives CDR1 LGHNA, CDR2 YNFKEQ. CDR3 length equals 15 residues. The CDR3 bases are TGTGCCAGCAGCCCGGACAGGGTGGTTGGAAACACCATATATTTT. It codes for CASSPDRVVGNTIYF.

The chain employs TRBV2 and TRBJ2-3; D is ambiguous. With 8 bases removed from V and 0 bases from J, the gap between germline ends came to 6 bases. Per the germline V gene, CDR1 is SNHLY and CDR2 is FYNNEI. The CDR3 is made up of 12 amino acids. CDR3: CASSRSTDTQYF. CDR3 nucleotides: TGTGCCAGCTCGCGGAGCACAGATACGCAGTATTTT.

CDR3 nucleotide sequence: TGCAGCGTTGAGGGCCCAGGTAATGAGCAGTTCTTC. Residues: CSVEGPGNEQFF. The rearrangement joins TRBV29-1 to TRBJ2-1, with unresolved D. This CDR3 comprises 12 residues. V was trimmed by 3 bases and J by 7 bases, leaving 10 bases between them. CDR1 SQVTM and CDR2 ANQGSEA come from the germline V gene.

The chain recombines TRBV7-2 with TRBJ1-2, with a tentative D call TRBD1 (6 bases). CDR1 and CDR2 from the germline V gene are SGHTA and FQGNSA. The CDR3 is 14 residues long. The V end was cut by 7 bases, the J end by 1 base, with 13 bases between. The CDR3 sequence is CASIPGGGNYGYTF. The CDR3 DNA sequence: TGTGCCAGCATCCCGGGAGGGGGTAACTATGGCTACACCTTC.

This chain connects TRBV9 to TRBJ2-1; 7 bases fit TRBD1. The CDR3 consists of 16 residues. With V trimmed by 0 bases and J by 2 bases, 5 bases remained unmatched. The germline V gene has CDR1 SGDLS and CDR2 YYNGEE. The CDR3 loop is CASSVGGGQTYNEQFF. CDR3 sequence (DNA): TGTGCCAGCAGCGTAGGAGGGGGACAGACCTACAATGAGCAGTTCTTC.

The rearrangement uses TRBV28 and TRBJ2-1; 7 nucleotides align to TRBD1. The junction had 12 bases not matched to a gene; V was cut back by 7 bases and J by 3 bases. The CDR3 runs 16 residues. Germline V lookup: CDR1 MDHEN, CDR2 SYDVKM. The CDR3 DNA reads TGTGCCAGCACTCCGGCTCGGGCAGGGGGCTACAATGAGCAGTTCTTC. Encoded protein: CASTPARAGGYNEQFF.

The DNA for the CDR3 is TGTGCCAGCAGCACCCGTCCCAGTAACACCGGGGAGCTGTTTTTT. Its protein is CASSTRPSNTGELFF. The rearrangement uses TRBV13 and TRBJ2-2; D is uncertain. This CDR3 has 15 amino acids. The V gene lost 5 bases and the J gene lost 2 bases, with 12 bases spanning the gap. CDR1 and CDR2 from the germline V gene are PRHDT and FYEKMQ (reference sequence).

The chain is built from TRBV6-1 and TRBJ2-7, with 8 positions matching TRBD1. V lost 4 bases to trimming and J lost 2 bases; unmatched junction nucleotides: 10. Germline CDR1 reads MNHNS; CDR2 reads SASEGT. The CDR3 length is 16 residues. CDR3 in amino acids: CASSVPTGAEAYEQYF. The CDR3 DNA sequence: TGTGCCAGCAGTGTCCCGACAGGGGCGGAGGCCTACGAGCAGTACTTC.

This clone was seen only once. The J gene is TRBJ2-6, the V gene TRBV9; 10 nucleotides line up with TRBD1. Germline CDR1 and CDR2: SGDLS and YYNGEE. This CDR3 spans 18 amino acids. The V and J ends lost 4 bases and 0 bases, in that order; junction bases with no gene match: 7. The CDR3 nucleotides read TGTGCCAGCAGCCCCCGGACAGGGGGGAGCTCTGGGGCCAACGTCCTGACTTTC. Encoded protein: CASSPRTGGSSGANVLTF.

The CDR3 loop is CASSLGTQGYYGYTF. The CDR3 DNA is TGTGCCAGCAGCTTAGGTACACAGGGTTACTATGGCTACACCTTC. This chain links TRBV7-6 with TRBJ1-2; possibly TRBD1 for D (6 bases). The CDR3 contains 15 residues. V gave up 1 base and J gave up 3 bases, with 12 bases separating them. CDR1 SGHVS and CDR2 FNYEAQ come from the germline V gene.